The T cell receptor (beta chain) described here comes from a study of T cells in Graves' hyperthyroidism and ophthalmopathy. Whole-study results and caveats: Stable hyperthyroidism and ophthalmopathy were separated using 13 V-J signatures. Blood also showed most of the thyroid clonotypes that were expanded above 0.001.

V lost 6 bases, J lost 7 bases, and 25 bases lay in between. Germline V CDR1 and CDR2: SQVTM, ANQGSEA. This CDR3 region has 16 residues. Ophthalmopathy patients had moderate-to-severe active disease, CAS ≥3, NOSPECS ≥4, and disease duration under 3 months. On the basis of clinical symptoms, serum thyroxine and TRAb, thyroid ultrasound and orbital computed tomography, diagnoses were made. RNA transcripts served as the template for amplifying TCR beta CDR3 regions. During a first-round RT-PCR of the TCR CDR3, the HTBI primer set was used. TCRdb used MiXCR to reprocess the multiplex PCR reads, holding one entry per CDR3 protein. The sample carries approximately 690,000 distinct CDR3 sequences, about 14% recorded once. There are many counts of this clonotype. Its antigen remains unknown.

The rearrangement links TRBV29-1 to TRBJ2-1; D might be TRBD2 (6 bases). The receptor's source is a woman in her forties or fifties with Graves' ophthalmopathy. Sequencing was performed on blood. The CDR3 protein is CSVLEGSGLHLNEQFF. CDR3 sequence (DNA): TGCAGCGTCCTCGAGGGTAGCGGACTTCACTTGAATGAGCAGTTCTTC.